These 20 T cell receptor beta chains came from one sample sequenced in a study of T cell responses to AZD1222 COVID-19 vaccine. Measured with immunoSEQ multiplex PCR; TCRdb has only the in-frame clones, and not every one. The sample includes roughly 120,000 clones, roughly 87% of them seen just once. Here the sequenced sample was peripheral blood, taken on day 0 of AZD1222 vaccination. These receptors were taken from an adult in good health.

Concerning this clone: Its ends do not fully match the called genes, so a read error is possible. V and J are TRBV9 and TRBJ2-1, with 7 positions matching TRBD1. CDR1 and CDR2 (germline): SGDLS, YYNGEE. The CDR3 runs 14 residues. The CDR3: CASSVWDSNNGQFF. For the CDR3, the DNA is TGTGCCAGCAGCGTGTGGGACAGTAACAATGGGCAGTTCTTC.

The chain employs TRBV5-1 and TRBJ1-1, with a weak D call TRBD1 (6 bases). Trimming removed 6 bases from V and 6 bases from J, with 18 bases in between. Germline lookup yields CDR1 SGHRS and CDR2 YFSETQ. The CDR3 extends over 14 amino acids. CDR3 coding DNA: TGCGCCAGCACGATGGTACCAGGGGCGTCTGAAGCTTTCTTT. It is translated as CASTMVPGASEAFF.

This clone was seen only once. The chain uses TRBV4-1 and TRBJ2-7; 9 nucleotides align to TRBD1. The V gene's germline CDR1 is MGHRA and CDR2 YSYEKL. This CDR3 comprises 14 residues. Trimming took 4 bases from V and 7 from J; bases not matched to a gene: 8. The CDR3 spells CASSPGTGTREQYF. Here the CDR3 DNA reads TGCGCCAGCAGCCCCGGGACAGGGACACGGGAGCAGTACTTC.

V gene TRBV6-4 combines with J gene TRBJ2-6; 7 nucleotides align to TRBD2. The CDR3 consists of 18 residues. J lost 0 bases, V lost 3 bases, and 8 bases had no gene match. Germline-derived CDR1 and CDR2 are MRHNA and SNTAGT. CDR3 nucleotide sequence: TGTGCCAGCAGTGATGAGTCCAGCGGGACCTCTGGGGCCAACGTCCTGACTTTC. Its protein is CASSDESSGTSGANVLTF.

V usage is TRBV7-3 and J usage is TRBJ2-1; D not resolved. The CDR3 has 16 amino acids. Germline V gives CDR1 SGHTA, CDR2 FQGTGA. Trimming shortened V by 0 bases and J by 3 bases, and 12 bases separated the two germline ends. The DNA of the CDR3 is TGTGCCAGCAGCTTAACAACAGTAATTAACTACAATGAGCAGTTCTTC. Translated: CASSLTTVINYNEQFF.

A single count supports this clone. The genes are TRBV5-4 and TRBJ1-2; 7 bases are shared with TRBD1. Germline V gene data show CDR1 as SGHNT and CDR2 as YYREEE (reference sequence). The CDR3 is made up of 13 amino acids. V gave up 5 bases and J gave up 4 bases; unmatched junction bases: 5. CDR3 protein: CASRLRGGYGYTF. The CDR3, as DNA: TGTGCCAGCAGACTCAGGGGGGGCTATGGCTACACCTTC.

The chain is built from TRBV7-9 and TRBJ1-5; possibly TRBD1 for D (5 bases). The length of the CDR3 is 15 residues. V lost 2 bases, J lost 3 bases, and 11 bases lay in between. Germline values: CDR1 SEHNR, CDR2 FQNEAQ (reference sequence). DNA of the CDR3: TGTGCCAGCAGCTTAAGAGGGGCTTCCAATCAGCCCCAGCATTTT. It encodes CASSLRGASNQPQHF.

The chain has TRBV7-2 and TRBJ2-2, with D possibly being TRBD1 (6 bases). This CDR3 has 14 residues. Trimming left V 5 bases short and J 6 bases short, with 13 bases between. Germline-derived CDR1 and CDR2 are SGHTA and FQGNSA. The CDR3 sequence: CASSSGGTAGELFF. The CDR3 coding sequence is TGTGCCAGCAGCAGTGGGGGCACGGCCGGGGAGCTGTTTTTT.

This chain joins TRBV2 and TRBJ2-1; no clear D gene. Trimming left V 4 bases short and J 10 bases short, with 14 bases between. The CDR3 extends over 13 amino acids. Germline V lookup: CDR1 SNHLY, CDR2 FYNNEI. CDR3 nucleotides: TGTGCCAGCAGTGGGACCGCCTCCGGGGAGCAGTTCTTC. Protein product: CASSGTASGEQFF.

This clone was picked up one time. V gene TRBV7-3 combines with J gene TRBJ2-2, with a possible D match to TRBD2 (5 bases). V was clipped by 4 bases and J by 5 bases, with 14 bases between them. The CDR3 has 15 amino acids. Germline V CDR1 and CDR2: SGHTA, FQGTGA. Here the CDR3 DNA reads TGTGCCAGCAGCTCCGACGGACTCGGAACCGGGGAGCTGTTTTTT. Translated, it gives CASSSDGLGTGELFF.

CDR3 in DNA: TGTGCCAGCAGCCGTTCAACAGGGGACACTGAAGCTTTCTTT. Translating gives CASSRSTGDTEAFF. The genes are TRBV6-5 and TRBJ1-1; 7 nucleotides line up with TRBD1. J gave up 3 bases and V 6 bases, and 7 bases lay outside the gene matches. CDR3 length: 14 amino acids. Germline V gene sequence: CDR1 MNHEY, CDR2 SVGAGI.

V usage is TRBV2 and J usage is TRBJ1-5; D call uncertain. Germline V CDR1 and CDR2: SNHLY, FYNNEI. This CDR3 region has 14 residues. Trimming cost V 3 bases and J 2 bases, with 8 bases left between them. CDR3 coding DNA: TGTGCCAGCAGTGACGGTACGGGCAATCAGCCCCAGCATTTT. It specifies CASSDGTGNQPQHF. Supplemented by reference TRBV2 and TRBJ1-5, the full variable domain reads EPEVTQTPSHQVTQMGQEVILRCVPISNHLYFYWYRQILGQKVEFLVSFYNNEISEKSEIFDDQFSVERPDGSNFTLKIRSTKLEDSAMYFCASSDGTGNQPQHFGDGTRLSIL.

The rearrangement joins TRBV5-6 to TRBJ1-2, with 9 bases lining up with TRBD1. The germline gives CDR1 SGHDT, CDR2 YYEEEE. This CDR3 spans 12 amino acids. V gave up 3 bases and J gave up 8 bases; unmatched junction bases: 2. CDR3 nucleotide sequence: TGTGCCAGCAGCTGGACAGGGGAAGGCTACACCTTC. As protein: CASSWTGEGYTF.

This clone counts as medium-sized. The chain joins TRBV6-4 to TRBJ2-3; possibly TRBD2 for D (5 bases). The V end lost 4 bases, the J end lost 1 base, and 9 bases lay between the germline ends. The CDR3 has 14 amino acids. CDR1 and CDR2 (germline): MRHNA, SNTAGT. The CDR3: CASSATEGTDTQYF. The CDR3 DNA reads TGTGCCAGCAGTGCAACGGAGGGCACAGATACGCAGTATTTT.

This chain links TRBV7-9 with TRBJ2-5; D unresolved. CDR3 length: 13 amino acids. The germline CDR1 and CDR2 sequences are SEHNR and FQNEAQ (reference sequence). Trimming cost V 3 bases and J 5 bases, with 10 bases left between them. CDR3 in DNA: TGTGCCAGCAGCTTCCAAGTGGTCGAGACCCAGTACTTC. This codes for CASSFQVVETQYF.

The J gene is TRBJ2-5, the V gene TRBV11-2; perhaps TRBD2 as D (5 bases). Trimming left V 3 bases short and J 2 bases short, with 22 bases between. CDR3 length: 18 amino acids. CDR1 and CDR2 from the germline V gene are SGHAT and FQNNGV. The chain's CDR3 is CASSLGTGSRGQQETQYF. CDR3 bases: TGTGCCAGCAGCTTGGGAACGGGGTCCCGTGGCCAACAAGAGACCCAGTACTTC.

The count of this clone is one. V usage is TRBV27 and J usage is TRBJ2-1; D ambiguous. In germline, CDR1 is MNHEY, CDR2 SMNVEV (reference sequence). With 6 bases removed from V and 7 bases from J, the gap between germline ends came to 10 bases. The CDR3 spans 12 residues. The chain's CDR3 is CASSHQGNEQFF. The CDR3 region has the DNA TGTGCCAGCAGCCATCAAGGGAATGAGCAGTTCTTC.

The rearrangement links TRBV11-1 to TRBJ2-5; 10 nucleotides agree with TRBD2. V shed 4 bases and J 5 bases; nucleotides not matched to a gene: 4. This CDR3 has 14 residues. The germline gives CDR1 SGHAT, CDR2 FQDESV (reference sequence). The CDR3 loop reads CASSYGAGGETQYF. CDR3 sequence (DNA): TGTGCCAGCAGCTATGGAGCGGGGGGGGAGACCCAGTACTTC.

V is TRBV28 and J is TRBJ1-2; D not resolved. Between the trimmed V and J ends, which lost 1 base and 4 bases, there was a span of 16 bases. Germline V gene data show CDR1 as MDHEN and CDR2 as SYDVKM. The CDR3 consists of 16 residues. This CDR3 reads CASSLLSRTVIYGYTF. The CDR3 bases are TGTGCCAGCAGTTTATTAAGCAGGACGGTCATCTATGGCTACACCTTC.

The chain employs TRBV6-5 and TRBJ1-4; D is uncertain. This CDR3 spans 15 amino acids. Germline V gene data show CDR1 as MNHEY and CDR2 as SVGAGI. V was pared by 6 bases and J by 5 bases, with 16 bases between. CDR3 in amino acids: CASRDTGILNEKLFF. Written as DNA, the CDR3 is TGTGCCAGCAGGGATACCGGGATTTTAAATGAAAAACTGTTTTTT.